This T cell receptor beta chain was sequenced in a study of somatic mutations in cytotoxic T cells in rheumatoid arthritis. Across the whole study: Patient blood (around 30 ml EDTA) was taken immediately after diagnosis and before treatment. In some cases, T-cell populations stained with V beta antibodies were flow-sorted at nearly 100% purity, and these included V beta1+ cells sequenced for TCRB.

CDR3 length: 15 amino acids. J gave up 1 base and V 5 bases, and 6 bases lay outside the gene matches. Germline V gene lookup returns CDR1 SGHKS and CDR2 YYEKEE (reference sequence). Here immunoSEQ multiplex PCR was the method, and the copy in TCRdb shows in-frame clones only, minus some. Counted here are more than 4,500 clones, around 73% occurring once; the ten biggest clones make up around 30%. Concerning this clone: Its specificity is unknown.

Regarding the study as a whole: Over 20% of CD8+ cells belonged to the largest CD8+ clone in about an eighth of the roughly 60 patients. Among patients with rheumatoid arthritis, but not healthy controls, CD8+ clonality increased with age.

The sample comprised CD8+ T cells sorted from blood. The chain combines TRBV5-5 with TRBJ1-1, with 9 bases fitting TRBD1. The receptor was derived from an adult with rheumatoid arthritis. This chain's CDR3 is CASRPGQGSNTEAFF. In DNA, the CDR3 is TGTGCCAGCAGGCCGGGACAGGGTTCGAACACTGAAGCTTTCTTT. Together with reference TRBV5-5 and TRBJ1-1, the CDR3 gives the full variable domain: DAGVTQSPTHLIKTRGQQVTLRCSPISGHKSVSWYQQVLGQGPQFIFQYYEKEERGRGNFPDRFSARQFPNYSSELNVNALLLGDSALYLCASRPGQGSNTEAFFGQGTRLTVV.